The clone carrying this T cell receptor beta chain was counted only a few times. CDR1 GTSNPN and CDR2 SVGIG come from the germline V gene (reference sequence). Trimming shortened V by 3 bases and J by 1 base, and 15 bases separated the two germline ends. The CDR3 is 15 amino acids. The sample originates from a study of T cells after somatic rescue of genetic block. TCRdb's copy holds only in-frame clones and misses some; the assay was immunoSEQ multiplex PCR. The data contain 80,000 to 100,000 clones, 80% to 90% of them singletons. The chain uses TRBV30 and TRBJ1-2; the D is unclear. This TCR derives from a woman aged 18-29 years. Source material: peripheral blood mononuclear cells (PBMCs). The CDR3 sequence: CAWSRQHPINYGYTF. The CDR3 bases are TGTGCCTGGAGCCGGCAGCACCCGATTAACTATGGCTACACCTTC. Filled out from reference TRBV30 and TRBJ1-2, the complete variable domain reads SQTIHQWPATLVQPVGSPLSLECTVEGTSNPNLYWYRQAAGRGLQLLFYSVGIGQISSEVPQNLSASRPQDRQFILSSKKLLLSDSGFYLCAWSRQHPINYGYTFGSGTRLTVV.